Each of the 19 T cell receptor beta chains below was sequenced from the same sample in a study of T cells in women clearing cervical HPV infection. Only in-frame clones appear in the TCRdb table, and some are missing; sequencing was by immunoSEQ multiplex PCR. In total, the table holds around 30,000 clones. The sequencing sample was made of blood buffy coat. Receptors were obtained from a woman aged 18 to 75 with a cervical HPV16 infection that either progressed to CIN3+ or cleared (not recorded which).

On this clone: From the germline J gene comes the end of the CDR3, since the read stops 3 residues before it. The rearrangement joins TRBV7-3 to TRBJ1-2; D is perhaps TRBD1 (5 bases). CDR1 and CDR2 (germline): SGHTA, FQGTGA. The CDR3 spans 16 residues. The V end lost 0 bases, the J end lost 6 bases, and 17 bases lay between the germline ends. This chain's CDR3 is CASSLTATGWWDGYTF. The CDR3 bases that were read are TGTGCCAGCAGCTTAACCGCTACAGGTTGGTGGGATGGC.

As to this clone: The read gets to within 3 residues of the CDR3 end, and the germline J gene fills in the rest. J is TRBJ2-1 and V is TRBV18; D might be TRBD2 (7 bases). There are 15 residues in the CDR3. V was pared by 0 bases and J by 9 bases, with 15 bases between. Germline assignment: CDR1 KGHSH and CDR2 LQKENI. The sequenced part of the CDR3 DNA is TGTGCCAGCTCACCACCTACCGGGGGGCTGGGTGAG. Translating it yields CASSPPTGGLGE. The entire CDR3 reads CASSPPTGGLGEQFF.

CDR3 amino acids: CASSTGELGYTF. CDR3 DNA (partial): TGTGCCAGCTCAACAGGGGAACTTGGC. J is TRBJ1-2 and V is TRBV18, with 7 nucleotides matching TRBD1. The read gets to within 3 residues of the CDR3 end, and the germline J gene fills in the rest. The CDR3 has 12 residues. V gave up 5 bases and J gave up 7 bases; unmatched junction bases: 4. From germline, CDR1 is KGHSH and CDR2 LQKENI. Full variable domain (rest looked up from reference TRBV18 and TRBJ1-2): NAGVMQNPRHLVRRRGQEARLRCSPMKGHSHVYWYRQLPEEGLKFMVYLQKENIIDESGMPKERFSAEFPKEGPSILRIQQVVRGDSAAYFCASSTGELGYTFGSGTRLTVV.

In regard to this clone: The read ends 3 residues before the CDR3 terminus; that terminus is restored from the germline J gene. The V call is TRBV2, the J call TRBJ2-1; possible D gene TRBD1, 5 bases. This CDR3 comprises 12 residues. Germline lookup yields CDR1 SNHLY and CDR2 FYNNEI. V gave up 5 bases and J gave up 8 bases, with 10 bases separating them. CDR3 amino acids: CASSSQGDEQFF. The sequenced CDR3 bases are TGTGCCAGCAGTTCTCAGGGTGATGAG.

Remarks on this clone: The read comes to an end 3 residues before the CDR3 does, leaving the germline J gene to fill in the end. This chain joins TRBV19 and TRBJ1-2; D unclear. CDR1 and CDR2 from the germline V gene are LNHDA and SQIVND (reference sequence). CDR3 length: 14 amino acids. The CDR3 DNA, read in part, is TGTGCCAGTAACCTAGGCGGGGTGAGGAATGAC. It yields the protein CASNLGGVRND. The complete CDR3 protein is CASNLGGVRNDYTF.

Concerning this clone: The read terminates 3 residues ahead of where the CDR3 ends, so the germline J gene completes it. The chain is built from TRBV7-3 and TRBJ1-2; D not certain. Germline values: CDR1 SGHTA, CDR2 FQGTGA. This CDR3 region has 13 residues. CDR3 residues: CASSLSGSYDYTF. The sequenced part of the CDR3 DNA is TGTGCCAGCAGCTTAAGCGGATCCTACGAC.

Notes on this clone: Coverage ceases 3 residues before the CDR3 finishes, and the germline J gene fills in the end. The rearrangement joins TRBV24-1 to TRBJ2-7; D perhaps matches TRBD1 (6 bases). Germline assignment: CDR1 KGHDR and CDR2 SFDVKD. V was cut by 7 bases and J by 4 bases, with 16 bases left in between. The CDR3 length is 14 residues. Partial CDR3 DNA: TGTGCCACCAGCGATCACGGGACAACTTACGAG. This encodes CATSDHGTTYE. The whole CDR3 is CATSDHGTTYEQYF.

Comment on this clone: Sequencing ends 3 residues short of the CDR3 end; the germline J gene provides the rest. The gene calls are TRBV11-2 and TRBJ2-3; perhaps TRBD2 as D (6 bases). There are 14 residues in the CDR3. Germline V gives CDR1 SGHAT, CDR2 FQNNGV. The CDR3 region is CASSLDRLGSTQYF. The DNA read from the CDR3 is TGTGCCAGCAGCTTAGATCGACTAGGGAGCACG.

Note on this clone: Read data end 3 residues before the CDR3 end; the end is taken from the germline J gene. The chain uses TRBV5-1 and TRBJ2-3, with TRBD2 as a possible D gene (7 bases). V lost 0 bases and J lost 3, with 17 bases in between. Germline CDR1 is SGHRS and CDR2 is YFSETQ. This CDR3 is built from 17 residues. The part of the CDR3 DNA that was read is TGCGCCAGCAGCTTGGTCGCTGGGGGGGCCGGGACAGATACG. Amino acids: CASSLVAGGAGTDT. The full CDR3 sequence reads CASSLVAGGAGTDTQYF.

As regards this clone: The CDR3 extends 3 residues past the end of the read, so its final part is completed from the germline J gene. V usage is TRBV2 and J usage is TRBJ1-1; D perhaps matches TRBD1 (6 bases). With 6 bases removed from V and 2 bases from J, the gap between germline ends came to 13 bases. Germline V gene sequence: CDR1 SNHLY, CDR2 FYNNEI. CDR3 size: 14 residues. CDR3 DNA (partial): TGTGCCAGCAGGGGGACAAACTCCAACACTGAA. Translating it yields CASRGTNSNTE. From start to end, the CDR3 is CASRGTNSNTEAFF.

On this clone itself: Read data end 3 residues before the CDR3 end; the end is taken from the germline J gene. The genes are TRBV5-1 and TRBJ1-2; D call uncertain. The germline CDR1 and CDR2 sequences are SGHRS and YFSETQ. This CDR3 has 14 amino acids. CDR3 loop: CASSLDVFTSGYTF. Incomplete CDR3 DNA: TGCGCCAGCAGCTTGGATGTTTTCACGAGCGGC. Full variable domain (missing parts from reference TRBV5-1 and TRBJ1-2): KAGVTQTPRYLIKTRGQQVTLSCSPISGHRSVSWYQQTPGQGLQFLFEYFSETQRNKGNFPGRFSGRQFSNSRSEMNVSTLELGDSALYLCASSLDVFTSGYTFGSGTRLTVV.

Comments on this clone: The read is 3 residues too short to cover the CDR3 end, so that end is filled in from the germline J gene. This chain uses TRBV11-2 with TRBJ2-5, with D possibly matching TRBD1 (6 bases). CDR3 length equals 15 residues. Per germline, CDR1 SGHAT and CDR2 FQNNGV. V was clipped by 4 bases and J by 5 bases, with 17 bases between them. The CDR3 is CASSSAGVWRETQYF. The sequenced CDR3 bases are TGTGCCAGCAGCTCGGCAGGGGTTTGGAGGGAGACC.

On this clone: A junction boundary mismatches the germline segment, possibly from a read error. The DNA ends 3 residues before the CDR3 does, and the rest of the CDR3 is filled in from the germline J gene. V gene TRBV18 combines with J gene TRBJ1-2; D not resolved. CDR1 and CDR2 (germline): KGHSH, LQKENI. The CDR3 covers 15 residues. The CDR3 reads CASSPLAGRNYDYTF. Partial CDR3 DNA: TGTGCCAGCTCACCCCTAGCGGGGAGGAACTATGAC.

As to this clone: Read coverage stops 3 residues before the CDR3 terminus; the germline J gene supplies the remainder. The rearrangement links TRBV19 to TRBJ1-2; D remains ambiguous. Trimming removed 0 bases at V and 4 bases at J, with 12 bases between. Germline assignment: CDR1 LNHDA and CDR2 SQIVND (reference sequence). This CDR3 has 15 residues. The DNA read from the CDR3 is TGTGCCAGTAGTATAGATCCCAACTTCTCCTATGGC. As protein: CASSIDPNFSYG. The complete CDR3 sequence is CASSIDPNFSYGYTF.

Worth noting for this clone: The read halts 3 residues ahead of the CDR3 end, with the missing end drawn from the germline J gene. This chain links TRBV30 with TRBJ2-3; 8 nucleotides agree with TRBD2. Germline V gene lookup returns CDR1 GTSNPN and CDR2 SVGIG (reference sequence). The CDR3 runs 13 residues. V lost 5 bases to trimming and J lost 6 bases; unmatched junction nucleotides: 7. The CDR3 DNA, read in part, is TGTGCCTGGGAACGGGGGGGCCAGGATACG. Translation gives CAWERGGQDT. The whole CDR3 protein is CAWERGGQDTQYF. Complete variable domain (other parts from reference TRBV30 and TRBJ2-3): SQTIHQWPATLVQPVGSPLSLECTVEGTSNPNLYWYRQAAGRGLQLLFYSVGIGQISSEVPQNLSASRPQDRQFILSSKKLLLSDSGFYLCAWERGGQDTQYFGPGTRLTVL.

With regard to this clone: The read terminates 3 residues ahead of where the CDR3 ends, so the germline J gene completes it. The V gene is TRBV7-8, the J gene TRBJ1-4, with a weak D call TRBD1 (5 bases). This CDR3 is built from 17 residues. Germline values: CDR1 SGHVS, CDR2 FQNEAQ. V lost 1 base and J lost 6, with 18 bases in between. The covered CDR3 bases are TGTGCCAGCAGCTTAGTAGCGATCGGGGGGATTGATGAAAAA. Amino acid sequence: CASSLVAIGGIDEK. The whole CDR3 sequence is CASSLVAIGGIDEKLFF.

Of note for this clone: Read sequence stops 3 residues before the CDR3 end, and the germline J gene provides the missing end. J is TRBJ1-2 and V is TRBV18, with D possibly being TRBD1 (5 bases). This CDR3 region has 15 residues. Germline lookup yields CDR1 KGHSH and CDR2 LQKENI. CDR3 sequence reads: CASSPLAGVANDYTF. CDR3 bases read: TGTGCCAGCTCACCTCTAGCGGGGGTTGCCAATGAC.

As regards this clone: The read finishes 3 residues shy of the CDR3 end, and the germline J gene is used to complete it. The chain joins TRBV20-1 to TRBJ1-5, with D tentatively TRBD1 (6 bases). The V and J ends lost 3 bases and 2 bases respectively, with 14 bases between them. The germline CDR1 and CDR2 sequences are DFQATT and SNEGSKA (reference sequence). The CDR3 spans 15 residues. The CDR3 protein is CSARSGGAGNQPQHF. CDR3 bases read: TGCAGTGCTAGGAGTGGGGGCGCGGGCAATCAGCCC.

Turning to this clone: The CDR3 end falls 3 residues outside the read, so it is completed with the germline J gene. V usage is TRBV5-1 and J usage is TRBJ2-5; 9 positions agree with TRBD1. CDR3 length: 14 residues. CDR1 SGHRS and CDR2 YFSETQ come from the germline V gene. CDR3 bases read: TGCGCCAGCAGCGGGACAGGGTCCACAGATACC. Amino acid sequence: CASSGTGSTDT. The whole CDR3 reads CASSGTGSTDTQYF.